What follows are 32 T cell receptor beta chains derived from one specimen sequenced in a study of T cells expressing NK-cell markers. Following a re-call of the 5' RACE reads, TCRdb has one entry per CDR3 protein and lacks DNA. The specimen's table records 300,000 to 500,000 distinct CDR3 sequences. Sequencing was performed on blood T cells: a sorted CD56 or NKG2C T cell subset, CD4+ or CD8+ T cells, or bulk PBMC T cells (not recorded which). The receptors here all came from a woman between 45 and 60 years old in good health.

The rearrangement uses TRBV3-1 and TRBJ2-3; the D call from TCRdb, TRBD2, cannot be confirmed without DNA. This CDR3 comprises 12 residues. The V gene's germline CDR1 is LGHDT and CDR2 YNNKEL (reference sequence). CDR3 loop: CASRRGADTQYF.

The chain recombines TRBV9 with TRBJ2-1. The CDR3 loop spans 16 amino acids. Germline values: CDR1 SGDLS, CDR2 YYNGEE. This chain's CDR3 is CASSSRTGTPNNEQFF.

The rearrangement joins TRBV4-1 to TRBJ2-7. This CDR3 contains 16 residues. CDR1 is MGHRA, CDR2 YSYEKL, per germline. The CDR3 spells CASSQDLETMAYEQYF.

V usage is TRBV2 and J usage is TRBJ2-5. Germline assignment: CDR1 SNHLY and CDR2 FYNNEI. CDR3 length: 15 amino acids. The CDR3 is CASSVSPTRQETQYF. The variable domain in full, completed from reference TRBV2 and TRBJ2-5, reads EPEVTQTPSHQVTQMGQEVILRCVPISNHLYFYWYRQILGQKVEFLVSFYNNEISEKSEIFDDQFSVERPDGSNFTLKIRSTKLEDSAMYFCASSVSPTRQETQYFGPGTRLLVL.

The V gene is TRBV14, the J gene TRBJ2-5. Germline V CDR1 and CDR2: SGHDN, FVKESK. The CDR3 runs 14 residues. The CDR3 protein is CASSQIKGKETQYF.

This chain uses TRBV12-3 or TRBV12-4 with TRBJ2-1; TCRdb's D call, TRBD1, is unchecked because there is no DNA. The length of the CDR3 is 13 residues. The CDR3 is CASSLSGTVVYFF.

CDR3 sequence reads: CASSLLELGDTQYF. This sequence joins TRBV5-1 and TRBJ2-3. Germline V gene lookup returns CDR1 SGHRS and CDR2 YFSETQ. The length of the CDR3 is 14 residues.

This chain links TRBV5-1 with TRBJ1-1. The germline CDR1 and CDR2 sequences are SGHRS and YFSETQ. This CDR3 contains 13 residues. The chain's CDR3 is CASSLDRGTEAFF.

The chain uses TRBV7-6 and TRBJ1-3; TCRdb's D gene call, TRBD1, goes unchecked for lack of DNA. The CDR3 contains 14 residues. Per the germline V gene, CDR1 is SGHVS and CDR2 is FNYEAQ. CDR3 in amino acids: CASSLGGTGPTIYF.

This chain joins TRBV10-3 and TRBJ1-5. Germline V gene lookup returns CDR1 ENHRY and CDR2 SYGVKD. The CDR3 contains 11 residues. The CDR3 protein is CAIGGNQPQHF.

The genes are TRBV5-5 and TRBJ2-1; TCRdb names TRBD2, which stays unverified in the absence of DNA. Per the germline V gene, CDR1 is SGHKS and CDR2 is YYEKEE (reference sequence). The CDR3 spans 15 residues. CDR3 loop: CASSEQREVSDEQFF.

CDR3 protein: CSARDVTGLAGDTQYF. The rearrangement joins TRBV20-1 to TRBJ2-3; TCRdb's D call, TRBD2, is unchecked because there is no DNA. The germline CDR1 and CDR2 sequences are DFQATT and SNEGSKA (reference sequence). CDR3 size: 16 residues.

The rearrangement links TRBV7-8 to TRBJ2-1; TCRdb selects TRBD2, and the lack of DNA leaves this call unchecked. Germline V gene data show CDR1 as SGHVS and CDR2 as FQNEAQ. This CDR3 region has 15 residues. The CDR3 reads CASSPGTSGGGEQFF.

The chain uses TRBV7-6 and TRBJ2-2. Germline values: CDR1 SGHVS, CDR2 FNYEAQ. The CDR3 has 17 amino acids. Here the CDR3 reads CASSPRIIGIGTGELFF.

This chain joins TRBV20-1 and TRBJ2-1; without DNA, the TCRdb call of TRBD2 cannot be checked. Germline values: CDR1 DFQATT, CDR2 SNEGSKA (reference sequence). This CDR3 is built from 17 residues. This CDR3 reads CSARGIRLAAGNNEQFF.

The gene calls are TRBV4-1 and TRBJ1-5. The CDR3 runs to 16 residues. From germline, CDR1 is MGHRA and CDR2 YSYEKL. Here the CDR3 reads CASSQVPTELNQPQHF.

The chain is built from TRBV19 and TRBJ1-6; TCRdb's D call of TRBD1 is untestable without DNA. The germline V gene has CDR1 LNHDA and CDR2 SQIVND (reference sequence). The CDR3 spans 15 residues. CDR3 in amino acids: CASRTDRGGNSPLHF.

The V gene is TRBV15, the J gene TRBJ2-2; with no DNA, the TCRdb D assignment of TRBD1 cannot be verified. Germline CDR1 reads LNHNV; CDR2 reads YYDKDF (reference sequence). The CDR3 has 16 residues. This chain's CDR3 is CATSRDRTGHTGELFF.

The V call is TRBV5-1, the J call TRBJ1-3. There are 16 residues in the CDR3. Germline values: CDR1 SGHRS, CDR2 YFSETQ. The CDR3 spells CASSLDNGNSGNTIYF.

This chain links TRBV7-9 with TRBJ2-7; TCRdb lists TRBD1, though no DNA is available to test this call. Germline CDR1 reads SEHNR; CDR2 reads FQNEAQ (reference sequence). The CDR3 covers 16 residues. CDR3 protein: CASSPPGQGRVYEQYF.

The rearrangement joins TRBV2 to TRBJ2-1; the D call from TCRdb, TRBD1, cannot be confirmed without DNA. Germline CDR1 is SNHLY and CDR2 is FYNNEI. The CDR3 runs to 14 residues. The chain's CDR3 is CASSDEVVGDEQFF.

The rearrangement uses TRBV27 and TRBJ2-6; TCRdb proposes TRBD1, but this gene call is untestable without DNA. CDR3 length: 17 amino acids. The germline V gene encodes CDR1 MNHEY and CDR2 SMNVEV (reference sequence). This chain's CDR3 is CAIPGPHLLSGANVLTF.

J is TRBJ2-6 and V is TRBV9; TCRdb's D call, TRBD2, is unchecked because there is no DNA. The CDR3 is 20 residues long. Germline values: CDR1 SGDLS, CDR2 YYNGEE. CDR3 amino acids: CASSVANHRRDDGGANVLTF.

The chain recombines TRBV20-1 with TRBJ2-7. Per germline, CDR1 DFQATT and CDR2 SNEGSKA (reference sequence). The CDR3 runs to 11 residues. The CDR3 loop is CSVPYYYEQYF.

The V call is TRBV25-1, the J call TRBJ2-7. The CDR3 is made up of 15 amino acids. Germline V gives CDR1 MGHDK, CDR2 SYGVNS. The CDR3 protein is CASSGSAGNHYEQYF.

V and J are TRBV18 and TRBJ2-7; TCRdb selects TRBD1, and the lack of DNA leaves this call unchecked. The CDR3 loop spans 14 amino acids. Germline V gene sequence: CDR1 KGHSH, CDR2 LQKENI. CDR3 sequence: CASSPPGLPGEQYF.

The V and J genes are TRBV3-1 and TRBJ1-6; as DNA is missing, the TRBD1 call by TCRdb cannot be tested. Germline V CDR1 and CDR2: LGHDT, YNNKEL (reference sequence). The CDR3 runs 14 residues. The CDR3 sequence: CASSPGHHNSPLHF.

The J gene is TRBJ2-3, the V gene TRBV12-3 or TRBV12-4. The CDR3 runs 15 residues. Here the CDR3 reads CASSLQIQGTDTQYF.

The chain employs TRBV12-3 or TRBV12-4 and TRBJ2-2; TCRdb's assignment of TRBD1 cannot be checked, as there is no DNA. This CDR3 region has 15 residues. The CDR3 protein is CASSLSGDPNGELFF.

This chain joins TRBV20-1 and TRBJ2-2; without DNA, the TCRdb call of TRBD2 cannot be checked. The germline CDR1 and CDR2 sequences are DFQATT and SNEGSKA (reference sequence). This CDR3 is 15 amino acids long. The CDR3 reads CSAREEGRITGELFF.

CDR3 protein: CSPGHSNTEAFF. V and J are TRBV29-1 and TRBJ1-1. The CDR3 extends over 12 amino acids. Germline CDR1 and CDR2: SQVTM and ANQGSEA.

The chain joins TRBV20-1 to TRBJ2-7; TCRdb selects TRBD1, and the lack of DNA leaves this call unchecked. The V gene's germline CDR1 is DFQATT and CDR2 SNEGSKA (reference sequence). There are 12 residues in the CDR3. CDR3 amino acids: CSAGPSGGEQYF.